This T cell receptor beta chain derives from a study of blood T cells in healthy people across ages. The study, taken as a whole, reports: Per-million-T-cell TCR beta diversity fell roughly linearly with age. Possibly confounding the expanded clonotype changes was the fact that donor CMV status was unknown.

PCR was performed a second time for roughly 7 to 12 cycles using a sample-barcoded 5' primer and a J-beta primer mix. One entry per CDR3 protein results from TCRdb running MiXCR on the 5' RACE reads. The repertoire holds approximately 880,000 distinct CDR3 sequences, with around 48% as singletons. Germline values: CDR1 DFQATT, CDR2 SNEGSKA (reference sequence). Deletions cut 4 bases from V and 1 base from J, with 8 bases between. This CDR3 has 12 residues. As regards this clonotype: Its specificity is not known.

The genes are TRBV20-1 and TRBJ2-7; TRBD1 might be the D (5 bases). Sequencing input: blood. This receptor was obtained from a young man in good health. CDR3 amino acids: CSANTGSYEQYF. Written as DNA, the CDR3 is TGCAGTGCTAATACAGGATCCTACGAGCAGTACTTC.